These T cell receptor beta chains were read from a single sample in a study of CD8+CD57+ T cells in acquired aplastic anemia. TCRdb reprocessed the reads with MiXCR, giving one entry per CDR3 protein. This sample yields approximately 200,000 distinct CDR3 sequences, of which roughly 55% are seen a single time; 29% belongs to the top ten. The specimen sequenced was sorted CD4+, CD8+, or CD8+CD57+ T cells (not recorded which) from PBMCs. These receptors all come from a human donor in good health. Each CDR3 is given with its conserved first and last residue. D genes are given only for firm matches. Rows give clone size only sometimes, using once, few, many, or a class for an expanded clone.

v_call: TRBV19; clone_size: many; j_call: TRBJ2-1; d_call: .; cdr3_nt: TGTGCCAGTAGTATAGCAGACTCCTACAATGAGCAGTTCTTC; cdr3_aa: CASSIADSYNEQFF
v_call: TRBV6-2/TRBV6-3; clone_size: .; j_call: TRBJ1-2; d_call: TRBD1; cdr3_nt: TGTGCCAGCAGTCACACAGGGGCCAATGGCTACACCTTC; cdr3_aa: CASSHTGANGYTF
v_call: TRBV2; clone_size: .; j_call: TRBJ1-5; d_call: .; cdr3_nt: TGTGCCAGCAGTGAGTCGTCATCTAGCAATCAGCCCCAGCATTTT; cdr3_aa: CASSESSSSNQPQHF
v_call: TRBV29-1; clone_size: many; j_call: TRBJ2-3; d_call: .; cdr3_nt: TGCAGCGTAAGGTCCGGAGGGTCCAGCACAGATACGCAGTATTTT; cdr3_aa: CSVRSGGSSTDTQYF
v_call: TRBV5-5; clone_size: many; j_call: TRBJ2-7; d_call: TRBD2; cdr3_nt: TGTGCCAGCAGCTCCGGGGGGGGCTACGAGCAGTACTTC; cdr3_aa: CASSSGGGYEQYF
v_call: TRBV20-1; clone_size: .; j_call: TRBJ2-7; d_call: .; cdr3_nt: TGCAGTGCTAGTCAACAGGGATACGAGCAGCACTTC; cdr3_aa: CSASQQGYEQHF
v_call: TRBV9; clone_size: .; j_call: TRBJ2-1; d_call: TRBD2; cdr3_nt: TGTGCCACCAGTGAGGGACTAGCGGGGGGTGAGCAGTTCTTC; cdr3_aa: CATSEGLAGGEQFF
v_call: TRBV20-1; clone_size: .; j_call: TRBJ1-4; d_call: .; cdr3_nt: TGCAGTGCTCACCTACAAGGGGTCGCTAATGAAAAACTGTTTTTT; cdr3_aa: CSAHLQGVANEKLFF
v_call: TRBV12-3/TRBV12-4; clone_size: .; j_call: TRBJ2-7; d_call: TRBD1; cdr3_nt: TGTGCCAGCAGTTTTCCCGGGACAGGGAATATCTACGAGCAGTACTTC; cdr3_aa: CASSFPGTGNIYEQYF
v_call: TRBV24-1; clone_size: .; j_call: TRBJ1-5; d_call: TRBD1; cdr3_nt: TGTGCCACCAGTGATTACAGGGGGCAGCCCCAGCATTTT; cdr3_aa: CATSDYRGQPQHF
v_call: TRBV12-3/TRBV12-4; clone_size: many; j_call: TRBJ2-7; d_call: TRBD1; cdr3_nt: TGTGCCAGCCGACAGGGGGCGTCCTACGAGCAGTACTTC; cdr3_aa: CASRQGASYEQYF
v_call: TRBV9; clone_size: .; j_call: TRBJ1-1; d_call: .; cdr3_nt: TGTGCCAGCAGCGACGGGACGTTGGACACTGAAGCTTTCTTT; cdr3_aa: CASSDGTLDTEAFF
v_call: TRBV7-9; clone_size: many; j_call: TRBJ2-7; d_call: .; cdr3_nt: TGTGCCAGCAGTTTGAGTTTGGAGCAGTACTTC; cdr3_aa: CASSLSLEQYF
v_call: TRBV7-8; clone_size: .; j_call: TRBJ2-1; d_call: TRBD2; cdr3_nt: TGTGCCAGCAGCTTAGGCCTAGCGGGCCAAACCTACAATGAGCAGTTCTTC; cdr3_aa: CASSLGLAGQTYNEQFF
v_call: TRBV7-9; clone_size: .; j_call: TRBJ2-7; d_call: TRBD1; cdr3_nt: TGTGCCAGCAGACGACAGGACAGGTCGTCCTACGAGCAGTACTTC; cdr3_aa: CASRRQDRSSYEQYF
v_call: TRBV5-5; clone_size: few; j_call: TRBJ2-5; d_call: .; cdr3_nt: TGTGCCAGCAGCCCGACCGGGAGCCTCCAAGAGACCCAGTACTTC; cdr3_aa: CASSPTGSLQETQYF